The clone carrying this T cell receptor beta chain was detected only a few times. Its target is unknown. This sample is drawn from a study of OX40 agonist ivuxolimab in advanced cancers. TCRdb keeps only in-frame clones here, not all; method: immunoSEQ multiplex PCR. The sample holds tens of thousands of clones; 75% to 90% are singletons and the top ten take about a tenth. The CDR3 runs 13 residues. Trimming took off 4 bases at V and 4 bases at J, with 8 bases between the two ends. CDR1 is LNHDA and CDR2 is SQIVND in the germline V gene (reference sequence). Regarding the study as a whole: On average, a greater number of expanded clones characterised CD8+ T cells relative to CD4+.

The V gene is TRBV19, the J gene TRBJ1-5; unclear D gene. This clonotype was obtained from an adult with an advanced solid tumor such as melanoma, head and neck, liver or kidney cancer. The specimen comprised CD4+ or CD8+ T cells sorted from blood, sampled in a trial of the OX40 agonist ivuxolimab. Written as DNA, the CDR3 is TGTGCCAGTAGTAATCAGAAGAATCAGCCCCAGCATTTT. This encodes CASSNQKNQPQHF.